This T cell receptor beta chain was sequenced for a study of T cell responses to AZD1222 COVID-19 vaccine. CDR1 and CDR2 from the germline V gene are SGHTA and FQGTGA. Trimming took off 3 bases at V and 6 bases at J, with 12 bases between the two ends. This CDR3 contains 14 residues. Assay: immunoSEQ multiplex PCR; the TCRdb copy retains only in-frame clones and omits some. The sample carries tens of thousands of clones, roughly 89% recorded once. The specimen was peripheral blood, collected on day 0 of AZD1222 vaccination. This rearrangement joins TRBV7-3 to TRBJ2-1; D is perhaps TRBD2 (6 bases). This TCR was sampled from an adult in good health. This CDR3 reads CASSFTGLANEQFF. The CDR3 DNA reads as TGTGCCAGCAGCTTTACGGGACTTGCCAATGAGCAGTTCTTC.